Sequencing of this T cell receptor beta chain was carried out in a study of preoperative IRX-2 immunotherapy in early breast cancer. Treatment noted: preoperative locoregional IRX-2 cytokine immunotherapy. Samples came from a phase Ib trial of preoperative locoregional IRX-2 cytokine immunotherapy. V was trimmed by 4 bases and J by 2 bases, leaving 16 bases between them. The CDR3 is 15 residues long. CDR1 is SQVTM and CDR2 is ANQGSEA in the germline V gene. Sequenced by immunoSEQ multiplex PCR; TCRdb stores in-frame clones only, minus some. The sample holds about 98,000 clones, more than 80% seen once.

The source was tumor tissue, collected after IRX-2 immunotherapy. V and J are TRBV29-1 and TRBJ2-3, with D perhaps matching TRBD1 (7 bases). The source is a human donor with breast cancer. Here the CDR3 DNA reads TGCAGCGTTGTCGGCAGGGGGGTCCTCACAGATACGCAGTATTTT. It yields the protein CSVVGRGVLTDTQYF.